The clone carrying this TCR beta chain was detected many times. As yet, its antigen is unknown. The entry originates in a study of identical twins. Findings and limits, study-wide: Abundant beta clonotypes from cord blood bore fewer insertions; memory repertoires lacked this pattern. In monozygotic twins, models underestimated the sharing of out-of-frame TCR alpha.

Unique molecular identifiers were in the cDNA, with template-switch universal primer binding. One entry per CDR3 protein, called by TCRdb with MiXCR from the 5' RACE reads. The profile shows a few hundred thousand distinct CDR3 sequences, 13% to 15% of them singletons. This sample also appeared in a second study, on yellow fever vaccine responses in identical twins. This second study says: Among the twins, the vaccine T cell response reportedly seemed partly convergent and partly personalized.

The sample consisted of CD4+ T cells sorted from blood. The clonotype comes from a woman under 30 in good health.

Written as DNA, the CDR3 is TGTGCCAGCAGCTTAGCCACTAGCGGTGGAGTGCAGTACTTC. Translating it yields CASSLATSGGVQYF. The chain recombines TRBV7-8 with TRBJ2-7; 8 nucleotides match TRBD2. Germline lookup yields CDR1 SGHVS and CDR2 FQNEAQ. The V segment lost 0 bases and the J segment 9 bases; nucleotides outside the gene matches: 7. The CDR3 spans 14 residues. The complete variable domain, with remaining parts taken from reference TRBV7-8 and TRBJ2-7, reads GAGVSQSPRYKVAKRGQDVALRCDPISGHVSLFWYQQALGQGPEFLTYFQNEAQLDKSGLPSDRFFAERPEGSVSTLKIQRTQQEDSAVYLCASSLATSGGVQYFGPGTRLTVT.